This section outlines one TCR beta chain sequence together with its context. Its antigen remains unknown. Researchers ran the PCR with 60 Vbeta and 13 Jbeta primers. Sequencing was performed with immunoSEQ multiplex PCR; in TCRdb, only in-frame clones are kept and a portion is missing. The sample shows more than 40,000 clones, and about 2.3% sits with its ten largest clones. The record originates from a study of cytomegalovirus exposure and HLA in healthy donors. Broader study findings: In an earlier analysis, productive rearrangement rates for most beta V segments clustered near 87% or 30%. Analysis was carried out at a later point, and it linked a missense DCLRE1C variant to TCR beta V- and J-gene trimming. The majority of CMV-associated TCR beta chains were reported as apparently HLA-restricted in a later analysis.

V lost 0 bases and J 3 bases, leaving 10 bases between the germline ends. Germline CDR1 SGHDT, CDR2 YYEEEE. The CDR3 totals 14 residues. The chain links TRBV5-6 to TRBJ2-7, with D perhaps TRBD1 (5 bases). This receptor was identified in a female donor in good health and CMV-seronegative. Sequenced input: PBMCs. The CDR3 DNA reads as TGTGCCAGCAGCTTGGAGGGGTACAGCTACGAGCAGTACTTC. Encoded protein: CASSLEGYSYEQYF.